This T cell receptor (beta chain) was captured by sequencing in a study of OX40 agonist ivuxolimab in advanced cancers. Method: immunoSEQ multiplex PCR; TCRdb's copy keeps in-frame clones and lacks some. The repertoire has approximately 96,000 clones, roughly 88% of them found once; the top ten carry around 1.5%. The V gene lost 5 bases and the J gene lost 3 bases, with 10 bases spanning the gap. The germline V gene has CDR1 SQVTM and CDR2 ANQGSEA. This CDR3 has 13 amino acids. There are a few counts of this clone. The chain combines TRBV29-1 with TRBJ1-4, with a weak D call TRBD1 (6 bases). This receptor was obtained from an adult with an advanced solid tumor such as melanoma, head and neck, liver or kidney cancer. The sequences come from CD4+ or CD8+ T cells sorted from blood, collected in a trial of the OX40 agonist ivuxolimab. The CDR3 DNA reads as TGCAGCGTTCTGACAGGCCCTAATGAAAAACTGTTTTTT. It encodes CSVLTGPNEKLFF.